This T cell receptor (beta chain) was captured by sequencing in a study of graft-versus-host responses after intestinal transplantation. Worth noting for this clone: As yet, its antigen is unknown.

The method was immunoSEQ multiplex PCR; TCRdb's version includes in-frame clones alone and lacks a portion of them. The sample includes about 120,000 clones, approximately 95% of them seen just once. Material: unstimulated CD8+ T cells sorted from spleen or lymph node cells, obtained before intestinal transplant. The sequence was collected from a human donor who received an intestinal transplant.

The CDR3: CASSDFSGSSYEQYF. Written as DNA, the CDR3 is TGTGCCAGCAGTGACTTTTCGGGGAGCTCCTACGAGCAGTACTTC. The V call is TRBV2, the J call TRBJ2-7; TRBD2 might be the D (5 bases). CDR3 length equals 15 residues. Germline V gives CDR1 SNHLY, CDR2 FYNNEI. Between the trimmed V and J ends, which lost 3 bases and 0 bases, there was a span of 12 bases.